This T cell receptor (beta chain) comes out of a study of technical replicates of blood from several donors. Libraries were prepared by immunoSEQ multiplex PCR; TCRdb keeps only in-frame clonotypes and omits some of them. The table has 17,000 or so clones, 86% seen once; the top ten hold around 10%. Trimming removed 0 bases from V and 5 bases from J, with 13 bases in between. CDR3 size: 15 residues. Germline lookup yields CDR1 MNHEY and CDR2 SVGAGI. The TCR sequence derives from a human donor in good health. Sequenced: PBMCs. The genes are TRBV6-5 and TRBJ1-2; TRBD1 might be the D (5 bases). CDR3 DNA sequence: TGTGCCAGCAGTTACTCTGGGCAGGGAGGGTATGGCTACACCTTC. Amino acid sequence: CASSYSGQGGYGYTF.